This TCR beta chain was observed in a study of blood T cell repertoires in COVID-19. About the research overall: From T cells, B-cell-depleted T cells, or PBMCs came the material, which was cDNA or gDNA.

Germline lookup yields CDR1 DFQATT and CDR2 SNEGSKA (reference sequence). Between the trimmed V and J ends, which lost 3 bases and 6 bases, there was a span of 11 bases. The CDR3 is 12 residues long. Profiling relied on immunoSEQ multiplex PCR, and the TCRdb table lists in-frame clones only, not all of them. This sample has 290,000 or so clones, with roughly nine tenths found just once. The source of this sequence is a woman aged 25 to 45 with COVID-19, enrolled during active disease. Sequencing was carried out using peripheral blood. The chain couples TRBV20-1 to TRBJ1-1; tentatively, D is TRBD1 (5 bases). The CDR3 DNA reads as TGCAGTGCTAGTTCAGGGAAAGCTGAAGCTTTCTTT. Protein sequence: CSASSGKAEAFF.